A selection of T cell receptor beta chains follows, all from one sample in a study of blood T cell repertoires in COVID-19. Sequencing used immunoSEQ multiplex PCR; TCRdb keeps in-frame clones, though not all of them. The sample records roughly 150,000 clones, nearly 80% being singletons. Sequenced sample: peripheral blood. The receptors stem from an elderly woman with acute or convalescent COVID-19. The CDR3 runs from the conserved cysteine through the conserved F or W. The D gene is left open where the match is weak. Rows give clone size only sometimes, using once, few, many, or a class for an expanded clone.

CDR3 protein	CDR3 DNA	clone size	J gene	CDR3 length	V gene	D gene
CASSLAGGTGAYEQYF	TGCGCCAGCAGCTTGGCCGGGGGGACAGGCGCCTACGAGCAGTACTTC	NA	TRBJ2-7	16	TRBV5-1	NA
CASSKSDRLEGYTF	TGTGCCAGCAGCAAATCGGACAGGCTTGAGGGCTACACCTTC	NA	TRBJ1-2	14	TRBV11-2	TRBD1
CASSYGQGGEPQHF	TGTGCCAGCAGTTACGGACAGGGGGGTGAGCCCCAGCATTTT	once	TRBJ1-5	14	TRBV6-5	TRBD1
CASSYRLGRGQPQHF	TGTGCCAGCAGTTACCGGCTTGGGCGGGGTCAGCCCCAGCATTTT	NA	TRBJ1-5	15	TRBV6-5	NA
CASSYRASTTDTQYF	TGTGCCAGCAGTTACCGTGCTAGCACCACAGATACGCAGTATTTT	NA	TRBJ2-3	15	TRBV6-5	NA
CASVPGQGARNQPQHF	TGTGCCAGTGTTCCGGGACAGGGGGCGAGGAATCAGCCCCAGCATTTT	few	TRBJ1-5	16	TRBV19	TRBD1
CATLKPGGYEQYF	TGTGCCACCCTGAAACCGGGAGGGTACGAGCAGTACTTC	NA	TRBJ2-7	13	TRBV28	TRBD2
CASSQASLDPASGSYEQYF	TGCGCCAGCAGCCAAGCTTCCCTGGACCCGGCTAGCGGCTCCTACGAGCAGTACTTC	NA	TRBJ2-7	19	TRBV4-1	TRBD2
CASRGTGRNTIYF	TGTGCCAGCAGAGGGACAGGGAGAAACACCATATATTTT	NA	TRBJ1-3	13	TRBV6-5	TRBD1
CASSLDRNQPQHF	TGTGCCAGCAGCTTAGACAGGAATCAGCCCCAGCATTTT	NA	TRBJ1-5	13	TRBV7-3	NA
CASSSLNYEQYF	TGTGCCAGCAGCTCCTTAAACTACGAGCAGTACTTC	NA	TRBJ2-7	12	TRBV7-2	NA
CAWGRGGSEKLFF	TGTGCCTGGGGCCGGGGGGGCAGCGAAAAACTGTTTTTT	NA	TRBJ1-4	13	TRBV30	NA
CASRFSGDEQYF	TGTGCCAGCCGATTCTCGGGGGACGAGCAGTACTTC	NA	TRBJ2-7	12	TRBV5-4	NA
CASSPQGLLGYTF	TGCGCCAGCAGCCCACAGGGGCTTTTAGGCTACACCTTC	NA	TRBJ1-2	13	TRBV4-1	TRBD1
CASAAGTGTWQFF	TGCGCCAGCGCAGCCGGGACAGGGACGTGGCAGTTCTTC	NA	TRBJ2-1	13	TRBV10-1	TRBD1
CASRSSTVPEQETQYF	TGTGCCAGCAGAAGTTCGACAGTCCCTGAGCAAGAGACCCAGTACTTC	NA	TRBJ2-5	16	TRBV2	NA
CASSFVEGGTEAFF	TGTGCCAGCAGCTTCGTAGAGGGAGGCACTGAAGCTTTCTTT	few	TRBJ1-1	14	TRBV7-2	NA
CASTRGWAAEPQHF	TGTGCCAGCACACGGGGATGGGCGGCGGAGCCCCAGCATTTT	few	TRBJ1-5	14	TRBV6-5	NA
CASSERLAGTDTQYF	TGTGCCAGCAGTGAAAGACTAGCGGGCACAGATACGCAGTATTTT	NA	TRBJ2-3	15	TRBV6-1	TRBD2
CASSVVGVPEAFF	TGCGCCAGCAGCGTGGTAGGGGTACCCGAAGCTTTCTTT	NA	TRBJ1-1	13	TRBV4-1	NA
CSASGGRAGDTQYF	TGCAGTGCTAGTGGGGGCAGGGCTGGGGATACGCAGTATTTT	NA	TRBJ2-3	14	TRBV20-1	NA
CASSLDRGGTEAFF	TGCGCCAGCAGCTTGGACAGGGGGGGCACTGAAGCTTTCTTT	NA	TRBJ1-1	14	TRBV10-2	TRBD1